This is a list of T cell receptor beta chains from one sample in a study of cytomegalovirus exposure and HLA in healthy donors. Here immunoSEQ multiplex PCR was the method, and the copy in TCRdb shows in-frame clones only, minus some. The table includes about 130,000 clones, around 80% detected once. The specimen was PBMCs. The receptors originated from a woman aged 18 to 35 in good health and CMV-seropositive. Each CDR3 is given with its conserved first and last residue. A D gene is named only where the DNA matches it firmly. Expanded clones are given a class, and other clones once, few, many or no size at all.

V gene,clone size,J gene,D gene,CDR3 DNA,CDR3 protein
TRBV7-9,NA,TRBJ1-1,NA,TGTGCCAGCAGCTCGTACGGGGGCACTGAAGCTTTCTTT,CASSSYGGTEAFF
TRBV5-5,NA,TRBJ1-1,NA,TGTGCCAGCGAGAGTAACACTGAAGCTTTCTTT,CASESNTEAFF
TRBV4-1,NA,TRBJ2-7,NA,TGCGCCAGCAGCCAAGGTCCCGGTAGCTCCTACGAGCAGTACTTC,CASSQGPGSSYEQYF
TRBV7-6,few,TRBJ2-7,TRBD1,TGTGCCAGCAGCCAGGACAGGGGAGAGGAGCAGTACTTC,CASSQDRGEEQYF
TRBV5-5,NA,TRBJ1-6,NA,TGTGCCAGCAGCTTGGTGCCAGCGGTGACTTCTCCCCTCCACTTT,CASSLVPAVTSPLHF
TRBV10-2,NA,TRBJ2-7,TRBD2,TGCGCCAGCAGGGGGACTAGCTTCTACGAGCAGTACTTC,CASRGTSFYEQYF
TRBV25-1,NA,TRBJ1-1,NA,TGTGCCAGCAGTGAATTGGGGGACAAAGGCACTGAAGCTTTCTTT,CASSELGDKGTEAFF
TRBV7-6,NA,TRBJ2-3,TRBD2,TGTGCCAGCAGCTTAGAGGCTAGCGGGGGATGGGATACGCAGTATTTT,CASSLEASGGWDTQYF
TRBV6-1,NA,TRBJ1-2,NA,TGTGCCAGCAAGGCAGGCCATACTAACTATGGCTACACCTTC,CASKAGHTNYGYTF
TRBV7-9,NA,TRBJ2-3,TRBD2,TGTGCCAGCAGCAATAGCGGGGGGACAGATACGCAGTATTTT,CASSNSGGTDTQYF
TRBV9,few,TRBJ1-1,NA,TGTGCCAGCAGCGTAGGGGGACTGGGGGCTGAAGCTTTCTTT,CASSVGGLGAEAFF
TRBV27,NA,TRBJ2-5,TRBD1,TGTGCCAGTACGGACAGGGTAAATCAAGAGACCCAGTACTTC,CASTDRVNQETQYF
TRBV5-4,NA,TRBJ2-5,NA,TGTGCCAGCAGCTGGCGGGACAGAGTAATGGAGACCCAGTACTTC,CASSWRDRVMETQYF
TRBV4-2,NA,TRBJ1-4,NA,TGTGCCAGCAGCCAAATCGGCGGCGATGAAAAACTGTTTTTT,CASSQIGGDEKLFF
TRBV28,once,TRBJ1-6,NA,TGTGCCAGCAGTTTCTGGGGGCATAACTATAATTCACCCCTCCACTTT,CASSFWGHNYNSPLHF
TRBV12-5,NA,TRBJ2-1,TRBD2,TGTGCTAGTGGTTTGACGCGGGAGAGCTCCTACAATGAGCAGTTCTTC,CASGLTRESSYNEQFF
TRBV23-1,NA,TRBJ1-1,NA,TGCGCCAGAAATGAGGGCGCGAAGGACACTGAAGCTTTCTTT,CARNEGAKDTEAFF
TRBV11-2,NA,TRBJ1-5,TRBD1,TGTGCCAGCAGCTTTGCCGGGACAGGGATGGGGCCCCAGCATTTT,CASSFAGTGMGPQHF
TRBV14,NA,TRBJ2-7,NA,TGTGCCAGCAGCCAAGATGCCGGGGACGAGCAGTACTTC,CASSQDAGDEQYF
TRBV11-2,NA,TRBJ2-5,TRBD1,TGTGCCAGCAGCTTAGAGGACAGGGAAGAGACCCAGTACTTC,CASSLEDREETQYF
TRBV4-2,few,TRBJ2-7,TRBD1,TGTGCCAGCAGTCTAACGACAGGGCTCTCCTACGAGCAGTACTTC,CASSLTTGLSYEQYF
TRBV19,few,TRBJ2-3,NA,TGTGCCACTCAGTGGTCAGGGTCAGATACGCAGTATTTT,CATQWSGSDTQYF
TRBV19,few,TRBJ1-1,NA,TGTGCCAGTAAGTCTCAGGGGAACACTGAAGCTTTCTTT,CASKSQGNTEAFF
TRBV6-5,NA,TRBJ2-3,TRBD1,TGTGCCAGCAGTTACGGGACAGGGGTGACAGATACGCAGTATTTT,CASSYGTGVTDTQYF
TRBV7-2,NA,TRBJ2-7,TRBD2,TGTGCCAGCAGCTGGAGCGGGGCCAGCTCCTACGAGCAGTACTTC,CASSWSGASSYEQYF